These 21 T cell receptor beta chains originate from one sample sequenced in a study of blood T cell repertoires in COVID-19. Using immunoSEQ multiplex PCR, the repertoire was profiled, and TCRdb retains in-frame clones only, with some absent. The repertoire holds hundreds of thousands of clones, with over 75% as singletons. The specimen sequenced was PBMCs or T cells enriched from blood (not recorded which). These receptors were obtained from a man aged 25 to 45 with acute COVID-19.

The chain is built from TRBV7-6 and TRBJ1-5, with D tentatively TRBD1 (5 bases). Germline lookup yields CDR1 SGHVS and CDR2 FNYEAQ. CDR3 length equals 13 residues. Between the trimmed V and J ends, which lost 3 bases and 3 bases, there was a span of 6 bases. CDR3 region: CASSLTANQPQHF. The CDR3 nucleotides are TGTGCCAGCAGCTTGACAGCCAATCAGCCCCAGCATTTT.

The rearrangement links TRBV28 to TRBJ1-6; 9 nucleotides line up with TRBD1. J gave up 9 bases and V 5 bases, and 8 bases lay outside the gene matches. The CDR3 is 15 amino acids. Germline-derived CDR1 and CDR2 are MDHEN and SYDVKM. The CDR3: CASSSGQGSFSPLHF. CDR3 bases: TGTGCCAGCAGTAGCGGACAGGGGAGTTTTTCACCCCTCCACTTT.

The sample holds one count of this clone. This chain uses TRBV9 with TRBJ1-2, with D maybe TRBD1 (5 bases). CDR3 length: 16 residues. V was clipped by 1 base and J by 4 bases, with 17 bases between them. The germline V gene has CDR1 SGDLS and CDR2 YYNGEE. CDR3 sequence (DNA): TGTGCCAGCAGCGTACCCTTGGGGGGTATGAGCTATGGCTACACCTTC. Translation: CASSVPLGGMSYGYTF.

V is TRBV12-3 or TRBV12-4 and J is TRBJ1-2; D is perhaps TRBD1 (5 bases). The CDR3 loop spans 13 amino acids. V was trimmed by 2 bases and J by 8 bases, leaving 12 bases between them. The CDR3 DNA reads TGTGCCAGCAGTTTACGGCAGGGTAGCGGCTACACCTTC. Translation gives CASSLRQGSGYTF.

V and J are TRBV5-4 and TRBJ1-2; D possibly corresponds to TRBD1 (6 bases). This CDR3 contains 14 residues. CDR1 is SGHNT and CDR2 is YYREEE in the germline V gene (reference sequence). V was shortened by 0 bases and J by 5 bases, with 11 bases between the two germline ends. The CDR3 nucleotides are TGTGCCAGCAGCTTGGTACAGGGAAAGTATGGCTACACCTTC. Protein sequence: CASSLVQGKYGYTF.

This chain links TRBV3-1 (or the pseudogene TRBV3-2) with TRBJ2-3; 7 bases align to TRBD2. V was pared by 0 bases and J by 7 bases, with 7 bases of the junction left unmatched. The CDR3 totals 15 residues. Germline CDR1 and CDR2: LGHDT and YNNKEL (reference sequence). This CDR3 is CASSQERGLSHTQYF. CDR3 DNA sequence: TGTGCCAGCAGCCAAGAGCGGGGGTTGAGCCATACGCAGTATTTT.

This chain links TRBV6-4 with TRBJ1-2, with D possibly matching TRBD1 (5 bases). There are 14 residues in the CDR3. Trimming shortened V by 3 bases and J by 6 bases, and 14 bases separated the two germline ends. The germline V gene has CDR1 MRHNA and CDR2 SNTAGT. CDR3: CASSDLNQGHGYTF. Written as DNA, the CDR3 is TGTGCCAGCAGTGATCTCAACCAGGGCCATGGCTACACCTTC.

V gene TRBV18 combines with J gene TRBJ2-7; D perhaps matches TRBD2 (5 bases). The CDR3 is 15 amino acids. With 6 bases removed from V and 2 bases from J, the gap between germline ends came to 17 bases. Germline CDR1 KGHSH, CDR2 LQKENI. Here the CDR3 DNA reads TGTGCCAGCTCTCTGGTGGGAGACGGGGCCTACGAGCAGTACTTC. Protein product: CASSLVGDGAYEQYF. Looking up the rest from reference TRBV18 and TRBJ2-7 gives the full variable domain: NAGVMQNPRHLVRRRGQEARLRCSPMKGHSHVYWYRQLPEEGLKFMVYLQKENIIDESGMPKERFSAEFPKEGPSILRIQQVVRGDSAAYFCASSLVGDGAYEQYFGPGTRLTVT.

The genes are TRBV20-1 and TRBJ1-1; weak D call: TRBD1 (6 bases). Germline loops: CDR1 DFQATT, CDR2 SNEGSKA (reference sequence). The CDR3 spans 13 residues. V dropped 3 bases and J dropped 5 bases, with 13 bases sitting between them. CDR3 DNA: TGCAGTGCTAGTCCCACAGGGAAAACTGAAGCTTTCTTT. Its translation: CSASPTGKTEAFF.

V gene TRBV7-2 combines with J gene TRBJ2-7; TRBD1 matches 11 bases. The CDR3 has 15 amino acids. Germline CDR1 SGHTA, CDR2 FQGNSA. V dropped 1 base and J dropped 5; count of bases not matched to a gene: 4. The CDR3 sequence is CASSLGRTGGHEQYF. CDR3 sequence (DNA): TGTGCCAGCAGCTTAGGAAGGACAGGGGGCCACGAGCAGTACTTC.

The chain couples TRBV5-1 to TRBJ2-3, with D perhaps matching TRBD1 (5 bases). V was clipped by 1 base and J by 1 base, with 10 bases between them. CDR1 and CDR2 from the germline V gene are SGHRS and YFSETQ. The CDR3 has 15 amino acids. CDR3 nucleotide sequence: TGCGCCAGCAGCTTGTCAGGGCCTGGCACAGATACGCAGTATTTT. Translating it yields CASSLSGPGTDTQYF.

The V call is TRBV21-1, the J call TRBJ1-2; the table names TRBD1, a call not compared with the DNA. TRBV21-1 corresponds to a pseudogene. The CDR3 contains 14 residues. CDR3 coding DNA: TGTGCCAGCAGCAAATCAGACACCGACTATGGCTACACCTTC. Protein sequence: CASSKSDTDYGYTF.

The chain recombines TRBV19 with TRBJ1-4; 9 bases align to TRBD1. V dropped 5 bases and J dropped 5; count of bases not matched to a gene: 6. CDR3 length: 15 amino acids. Germline values: CDR1 LNHDA, CDR2 SQIVND (reference sequence). CDR3 residues: CASSPTGGANEKLFF. The CDR3, as DNA: TGTGCCAGTAGTCCCACAGGGGGCGCAAATGAAAAACTGTTTTTT. The variable domain in full, completed from reference TRBV19 and TRBJ1-4, reads DGGITQSPKYLFRKEGQNVTLSCEQNLNHDAMYWYRQDPGQGLRLIYYSQIVNDFQKGDIAEGYSVSREKKESFPLTVTSAQKNPTAFYLCASSPTGGANEKLFFGSGTQLSVL.

V gene TRBV7-3 combines with J gene TRBJ1-1; D unresolved. Germline lookup yields CDR1 SGHTA and CDR2 FQGTGA. Deletions cut 4 bases from V and 3 bases from J, with 9 bases between. This CDR3 spans 13 amino acids. This CDR3 is CASSSSGYTEAFF. The CDR3 nucleotides read TGTGCCAGCAGCTCGTCAGGATACACTGAAGCTTTCTTT.

This sequence joins TRBV3-1 (or the pseudogene TRBV3-2) and TRBJ1-6, with 9 bases aligning to TRBD1. CDR1 and CDR2 (germline): LGHDT, YNNKEL (reference sequence). CDR3 length: 15 residues. Unmatched junction bases numbered 2, after V lost 1 base and J lost 7 bases. CDR3 loop: CASSQGQGGNSPLHF. CDR3 coding DNA: TGTGCCAGCAGCCAAGGACAGGGGGGAAATTCACCCCTCCACTTT.

This chain uses TRBV5-1 with TRBJ2-1, with TRBD2 matching over 14 bases. V dropped 4 bases and J dropped 3; count of bases not matched to a gene: 3. Germline CDR1 is SGHRS and CDR2 is YFSETQ. The CDR3 is 16 amino acids. This CDR3 is CASSGGLAGVYNEQFF. DNA for the CDR3: TGCGCCAGCAGCGGGGGACTAGCGGGGGTCTACAATGAGCAGTTCTTC.

This chain joins TRBV25-1 and TRBJ1-1; D unresolved. Between the trimmed V and J ends, which lost 1 base and 6 bases, there was a span of 12 bases. The CDR3 has 14 amino acids. Germline CDR1 and CDR2: MGHDK and SYGVNS. As DNA, the CDR3 is TGTGCCAGCAGTGAATTGAGGGCTGGGGCTGAAGCTTTCTTT. It specifies CASSELRAGAEAFF.

The V gene is TRBV7-9, the J gene TRBJ2-1; D ambiguous. CDR1 and CDR2 from the germline V gene are SEHNR and FQNEAQ (reference sequence). The ends were cut back, 4 bases at V and 10 bases at J, with 8 bases in the middle. This CDR3 spans 11 amino acids. Written as DNA, the CDR3 is TGTGCCAGCAGCTACGGTCTCGAGCAGTTCTTC. Encoded protein: CASSYGLEQFF.

V is TRBV6-5 and J is TRBJ2-2, with TRBD2 as a possible D gene (6 bases). There are 16 residues in the CDR3. The V and J ends lost 6 bases and 1 base respectively, with 15 bases between them. CDR1 and CDR2 from the germline V gene are MNHEY and SVGAGI. Written as DNA, the CDR3 is TGTGCCAGCAGATACGGCGGGGACCAGAACACCGGGGAGCTGTTTTTT. It specifies CASRYGGDQNTGELFF.

The chain employs TRBV30 and TRBJ1-2; no definite D call. Germline lookup yields CDR1 GTSNPN and CDR2 SVGIG (reference sequence). The CDR3 length is 11 residues. The germline V and J ends were trimmed by 0 bases and 14 bases, with 13 bases remaining between them. CDR3 protein: CAWSVDKLDTF. Here the CDR3 DNA reads TGTGCCTGGAGTGTTGACAAGCTTGATACCTTC.

The chain has TRBV5-1 and TRBJ1-1; tentatively, D is TRBD1 (5 bases). CDR1 SGHRS and CDR2 YFSETQ come from the germline V gene. V lost 0 bases and J lost 0, with 12 bases in between. The CDR3 contains 16 residues. DNA of the CDR3: TGCGCCAGCAGCTTGGATCAGGGATTCATGAACACTGAAGCTTTCTTT. Its protein product is CASSLDQGFMNTEAFF.